These 2 T cell receptor beta chains were all obtained from the same sample, sequenced in a study of blood T cell repertoires in COVID-19. Some clones are missing from TCRdb's copy, which holds only in-frame ones; the method was immunoSEQ multiplex PCR. The sample shows hundreds of thousands of clones, around 89% of them seen only once. The specimen was PBMCs or T cells enriched from blood (not recorded which). Receptor source: a young woman with acute COVID-19.

This clone was detected a few times. This chain uses TRBV19 with TRBJ2-2, with TRBD2 matching 9 bases. The V gene end was trimmed by 7 bases and the J gene end by 5 bases; junction bases not matched to a gene: 5. CDR1 LNHDA and CDR2 SQIVND come from the germline V gene (reference sequence). The CDR3 is 14 residues long. The CDR3 coding sequence is TGTGCCAGTACGGGACTAGCAGAAACCGGGGAGCTGTTTTTT. Its translation is CASTGLAETGELFF.

The V call is TRBV28, the J call TRBJ1-2; D remains ambiguous. The CDR3 is 13 residues long. The germline V and J ends were trimmed by 2 bases and 4 bases, with 8 bases remaining between them. Germline CDR1 is MDHEN and CDR2 is SYDVKM. The CDR3 loop reads CASSLTAGYGYTF. DNA for the CDR3: TGTGCCAGCAGTTTAACCGCCGGCTATGGCTACACCTTC.